This T cell receptor (beta chain) came from a study of blood T cells in healthy people across ages. Study-level findings and limits: Strong correlation linked observed beta diversity and percent naive T cells.

The draw of peripheral blood yielded around 9.6 milliliters from each donor. This CDR3 is 13 amino acids long. The V end was cut by 6 bases, the J end by 6 bases, with 12 bases between. Germline CDR1 and CDR2: MNHEY and SMNVEV (reference sequence). Concerning this clonotype: The antigen is not known.

PCR was performed a second time for roughly 7 to 12 cycles using a sample-barcoded 5' primer and a J-beta primer mix. A single record per CDR3 protein comes from TCRdb applying MiXCR to the 5' RACE reads. The sample has about 930,000 distinct CDR3 sequences; about 27% are singletons. These sequences were also reported in another study, on T cells of mothers and their children. This second study says: Material was donated by three healthy Caucasian mothers and their six children. All RNA that had been extracted was used for cDNA synthesis at roughly 1.4 ug per 15 ul.

The chain couples TRBV27 to TRBJ1-5; tentative D call: TRBD1 (5 bases). This sequence originates from a middle-aged woman in good health. Sample: blood. In nucleotides, the CDR3 is TGTGCCAGCAGGACTTTCCAGGGTCAGCCCCAGCATTTT. Its protein product is CASRTFQGQPQHF.